Below are 2 T cell receptor beta chains sequenced from a single sample in a study of blood T cell repertoires in COVID-19. Sequencing was performed with immunoSEQ multiplex PCR; in TCRdb, only in-frame clones are kept and a portion is missing. This table holds around 46,000 clones, approximately 83% found once. Specimen: peripheral blood. These receptors originate from a woman of 80 years or more with COVID-19, enrolled during active disease.

For the CDR3, the DNA is TGTGCCAGCAGCTTAGCGAGACCTAGCGGATACCAAGAGACCCAGTACTTC. Amino acids: CASSLARPSGYQETQYF. V and J are TRBV7-9 and TRBJ2-5; 7 bases are a match to TRBD2. Germline-derived CDR1 and CDR2 are SEHNR and FQNEAQ (reference sequence). V lost 0 bases, J lost 0 bases, and 7 bases stayed unmatched. This CDR3 is 17 amino acids long.

The chain couples TRBV5-1 to TRBJ1-1, with a possible D match to TRBD1 (5 bases). CDR3 size: 15 residues. CDR1 SGHRS and CDR2 YFSETQ come from the germline V gene. V was trimmed by 4 bases and J by 1 base, leaving 14 bases between them. Written as DNA, the CDR3 is TGCGCCAGCAGCCCGGACCAGGGCGCGAACACTGAAGCTTTCTTT. Translated: CASSPDQGANTEAFF.